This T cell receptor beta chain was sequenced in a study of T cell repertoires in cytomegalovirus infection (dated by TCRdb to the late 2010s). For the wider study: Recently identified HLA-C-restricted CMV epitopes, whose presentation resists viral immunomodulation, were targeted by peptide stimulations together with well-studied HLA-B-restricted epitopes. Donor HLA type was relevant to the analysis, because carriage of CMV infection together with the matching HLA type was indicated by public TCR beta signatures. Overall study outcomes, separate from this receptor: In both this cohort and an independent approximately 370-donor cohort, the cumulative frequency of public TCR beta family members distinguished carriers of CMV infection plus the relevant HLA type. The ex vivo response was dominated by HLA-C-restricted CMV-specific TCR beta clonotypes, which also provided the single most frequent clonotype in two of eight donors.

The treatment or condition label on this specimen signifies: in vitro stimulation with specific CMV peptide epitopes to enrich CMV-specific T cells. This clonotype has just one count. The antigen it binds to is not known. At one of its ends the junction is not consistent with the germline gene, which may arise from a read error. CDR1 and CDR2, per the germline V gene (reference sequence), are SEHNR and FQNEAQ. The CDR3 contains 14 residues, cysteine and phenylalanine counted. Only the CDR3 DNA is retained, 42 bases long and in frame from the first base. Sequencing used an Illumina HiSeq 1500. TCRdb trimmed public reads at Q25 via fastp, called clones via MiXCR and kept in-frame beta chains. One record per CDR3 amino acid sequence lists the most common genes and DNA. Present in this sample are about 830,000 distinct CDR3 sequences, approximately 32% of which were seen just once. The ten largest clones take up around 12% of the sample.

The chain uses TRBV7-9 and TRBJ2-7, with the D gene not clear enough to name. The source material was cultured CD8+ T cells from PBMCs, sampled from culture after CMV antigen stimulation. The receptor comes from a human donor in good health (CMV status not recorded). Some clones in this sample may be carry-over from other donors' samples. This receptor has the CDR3 CASSLAAHPYEEYF. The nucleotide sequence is TGTGCCAGCAGCTTAGCAGCACACCCCTACGAGGAGTACTTC.